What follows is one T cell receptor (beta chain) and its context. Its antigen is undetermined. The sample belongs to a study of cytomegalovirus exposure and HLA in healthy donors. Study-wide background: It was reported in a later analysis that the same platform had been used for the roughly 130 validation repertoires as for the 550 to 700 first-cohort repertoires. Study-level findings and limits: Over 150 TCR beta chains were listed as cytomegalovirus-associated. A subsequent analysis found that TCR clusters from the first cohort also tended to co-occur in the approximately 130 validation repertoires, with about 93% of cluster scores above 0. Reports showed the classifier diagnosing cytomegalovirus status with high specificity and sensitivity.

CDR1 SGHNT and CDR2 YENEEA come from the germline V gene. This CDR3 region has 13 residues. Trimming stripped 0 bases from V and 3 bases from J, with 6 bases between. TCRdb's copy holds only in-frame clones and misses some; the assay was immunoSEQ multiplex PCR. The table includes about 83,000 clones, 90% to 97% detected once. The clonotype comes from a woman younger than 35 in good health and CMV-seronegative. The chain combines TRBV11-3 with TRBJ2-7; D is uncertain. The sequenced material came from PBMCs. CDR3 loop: CASSLDPYYEQYF. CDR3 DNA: TGTGCCAGCAGCTTAGATCCGTACTACGAGCAGTACTTC.